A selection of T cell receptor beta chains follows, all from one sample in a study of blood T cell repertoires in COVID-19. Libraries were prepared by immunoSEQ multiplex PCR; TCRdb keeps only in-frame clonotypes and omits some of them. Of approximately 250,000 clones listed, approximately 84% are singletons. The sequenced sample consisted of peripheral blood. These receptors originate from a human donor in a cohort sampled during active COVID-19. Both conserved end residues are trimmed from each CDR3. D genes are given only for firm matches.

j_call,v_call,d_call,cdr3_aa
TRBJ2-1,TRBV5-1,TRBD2,ASSFAGAFDEQF
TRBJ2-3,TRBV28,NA,ASMLTDTQY
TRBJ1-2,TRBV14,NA,ASSQASSYT
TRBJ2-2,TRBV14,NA,ASSPRDIRFNGELF
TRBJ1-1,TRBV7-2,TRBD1,ASSFQGGMNTEAF
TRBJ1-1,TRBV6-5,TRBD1,ASSQDRGRNTEAF
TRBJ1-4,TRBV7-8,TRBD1,ASSPTGQGGEKLF
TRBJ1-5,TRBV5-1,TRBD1,ASSLGTGGLNQPQH
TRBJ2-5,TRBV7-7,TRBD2,ASSFGRGGGQETQY
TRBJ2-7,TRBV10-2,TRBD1,ASRPTGDSYEQY
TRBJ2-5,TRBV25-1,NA,ASSDLRETQY
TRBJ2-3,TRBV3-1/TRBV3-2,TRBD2,ASSPRTSGGTSTDTQY
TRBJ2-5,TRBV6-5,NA,ASSFRRDTQETQY
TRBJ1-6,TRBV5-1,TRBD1,ASSHRQGGGNSPLH
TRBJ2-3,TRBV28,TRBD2,ASRGLAGFRSTSADTQY
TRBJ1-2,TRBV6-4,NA,ASSADQGIYGYT
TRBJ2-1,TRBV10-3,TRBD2,AISGTSGGHEQF
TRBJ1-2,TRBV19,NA,ASSSEAGTPPHYGYT
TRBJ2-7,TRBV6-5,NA,ASSRSLSGEQY
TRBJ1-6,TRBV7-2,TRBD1,ASSPRQGSNSPLH
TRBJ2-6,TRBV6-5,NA,ASRAVSGANVLT
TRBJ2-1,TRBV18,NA,ASSPTGDGRDEQF
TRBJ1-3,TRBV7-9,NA,ASRLTTAGTIY
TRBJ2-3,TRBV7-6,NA,ASSLNRARTDTQY
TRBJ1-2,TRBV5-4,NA,ASGNSFSNYGYT
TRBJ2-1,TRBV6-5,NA,ASSSYSLENEQF
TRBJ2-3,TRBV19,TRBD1,ASSNRGLLTDTQY
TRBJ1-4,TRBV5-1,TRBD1,ASSLRGQGGDEKLF
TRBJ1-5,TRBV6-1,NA,ASSEMWTTGVNQPQH